What follows are 3 T cell receptor beta chains derived from one specimen sequenced in a study of response to subunit inactivated influenza vaccine. TCRdb re-analysed the RT-PCR reads in MiXCR, keeping a single row per CDR3 protein. This sample has hundreds of thousands of distinct CDR3 sequences, with approximately 18% found just once. The material was PBMCs from blood, obtained 4 to 6 days after vaccination. These receptors were collected from a man aged 50 to 60 who received an inactivated influenza vaccine.

This clonotype was found a few times. The genes are TRBV29-1 and TRBJ2-3; 7 positions agree with TRBD1. The CDR3 totals 13 residues. Per germline, CDR1 SQVTM and CDR2 ANQGSEA. The J segment lost 3 bases and the V segment lost 8 bases, leaving 8 bases of the junction unmatched. The CDR3 bases are TGCAGCACCAAAGGGGACAGAACAGATACGCAGTATTTT. Protein product: CSTKGDRTDTQYF.

The sample holds a few counts of this clonotype. The chain carries TRBV7-6 and TRBJ2-7, with D maybe TRBD1 (5 bases). The CDR3 length is 15 residues. The germline V gene encodes CDR1 SGHVS and CDR2 FNYEAQ. Between the trimmed V and J ends, which lost 2 bases and 3 bases, there was a span of 14 bases. For the CDR3, the DNA is TGTGCCAGCAGCTTATCGTTGGCAGGGAACTACGAGCAGTACTTC. Its protein product is CASSLSLAGNYEQYF.

The V gene is TRBV20-1, the J gene TRBJ2-1; D possibly corresponds to TRBD2 (5 bases). Germline values: CDR1 DFQATT, CDR2 SNEGSKA (reference sequence). CDR3 length: 14 amino acids. V lost 6 bases and J 0 bases, leaving 12 bases between the germline ends. CDR3 in amino acids: CSASDWGSYNEQFF. CDR3 in DNA: TGCAGTGCGTCGGACTGGGGCTCCTACAATGAGCAGTTCTTC.